This T cell receptor (beta chain) was recovered during a study of blood T cells in healthy people across ages. Broader study findings: Estimates of total diversity, which came from one million sequenced T cells, were considered to be underestimates. Age brought a roughly linear fall in TCR beta diversity measured per million T cells.

Next came a second PCR, run for about 6 to 12 cycles, which used a sample-barcoded 5' primer along with a J-beta primer mix. A template-switch adaptor that had 12 random nucleotides put a tag on each cDNA molecule. Using its own MiXCR run on the 5' RACE reads, TCRdb lists one record per CDR3 protein. The sample comprises around 800,000 distinct CDR3 sequences, around 62% of which are singletons, and about a quarter rests with the top ten. Notes on this clonotype: The antigen remains unidentified.

Germline CDR1 reads SGHTS; CDR2 reads YDEGEE. The CDR3 loop spans 16 amino acids. The chain employs TRBV5-8 and TRBJ2-7; 10 bases agree with TRBD1. The J call may be wrong; the DNA end is better matched by TRBJ2-5. The specimen sequenced was blood. The clonotype comes from a man between 25 and 39 years old in good health. The CDR3 DNA sequence: TGTGCCAGCAGCTTGGCCGGGACAGGGGTGTTCGAGACCCAGTACTTC. It is translated as CASSLAGTGVFETQYF.